This T cell receptor (beta chain) appears in the sequencing data of a study of cytomegalovirus exposure and HLA in healthy donors. In germline, CDR1 is SGHNT, CDR2 YYREEE (reference sequence). The CDR3 sequence is 17 residues long. V lost 2 bases and J lost 9; bases outside the gene matches: 14. PCR was performed using 60 Vbeta and 13 Jbeta primers. Libraries were prepared by immunoSEQ multiplex PCR; TCRdb keeps only in-frame clonotypes and omits some of them. In total, the table holds around 120,000 clones. The rearrangement links TRBV5-4 to TRBJ2-4, with 10 bases fitting TRBD2. The clonotype originates from a man aged 45-65 years in good health and CMV-seronegative. Sequencing was done on a sample of PBMCs. The DNA for the CDR3 is TGTGCCAGCAGCTTCTCTAGCGGGGGCCTCTTGGGAGCCATTCAGTACTTC. It is translated as CASSFSSGGLLGAIQYF. Full variable domain (outside the CDR3, taken from reference TRBV5-4 and TRBJ2-4): ETGVTQSPTHLIKTRGQQVTLRCSSQSGHNTVSWYQQALGQGPQFIFQYYREEENGRGNFPPRFSGLQFPNYSSELNVNALELDDSALYLCASSFSSGGLLGAIQYFGAGTRLSVL.